This TCR beta chain was sequenced during a study of blood T cell repertoires in COVID-19. Study-wide background: Material from acute and convalescent COVID-19 was sourced from the United States, Italy and Spain. PBMCs, B-cell-depleted T cells, or T cells were the source of the cDNA or gDNA that made up the material.

In the original workflow: Amplification of reference gene primers was used by the study to estimate nucleated cell counts. Here immunoSEQ multiplex PCR was the method, and the copy in TCRdb shows in-frame clones only, minus some. The V and J calls and clone size are taken from that table; D and trimming were inferred from the DNA. The sample yields 200,000 to 250,000 clones, around nine tenths seen once. Between the trimmed V and J ends, which lost 5 bases and 1 base, there was a span of 11 bases. Germline-derived CDR1 and CDR2 are SEHNR and FQNEAQ (reference sequence). This CDR3 has 14 residues. The sample taken for sequencing was peripheral blood. This chain links TRBV7-9 with TRBJ2-5, with D perhaps matching TRBD1 (6 bases). This TCR came from a woman younger than 30 who had recovered from COVID-19. The CDR3 DNA reads as TGTGCCAGCAGCATATGGACAGCCCAAGAGACCCAGTACTTC. The encoded protein is CASSIWTAQETQYF.